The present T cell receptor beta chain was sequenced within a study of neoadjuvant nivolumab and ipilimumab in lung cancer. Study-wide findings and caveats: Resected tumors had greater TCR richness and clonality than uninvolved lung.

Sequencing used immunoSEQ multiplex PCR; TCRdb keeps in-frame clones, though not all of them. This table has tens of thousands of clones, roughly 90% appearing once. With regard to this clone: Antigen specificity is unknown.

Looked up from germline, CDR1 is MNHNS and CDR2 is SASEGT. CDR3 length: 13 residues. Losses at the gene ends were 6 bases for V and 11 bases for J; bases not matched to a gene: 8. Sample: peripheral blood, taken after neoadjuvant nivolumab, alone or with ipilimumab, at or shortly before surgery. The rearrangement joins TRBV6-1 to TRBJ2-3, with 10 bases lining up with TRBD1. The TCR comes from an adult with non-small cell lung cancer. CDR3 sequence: CASSPGQGLRQYF. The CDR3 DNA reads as TGTGCCAGCAGCCCGGGACAGGGGTTAAGGCAGTATTTT.